Given below is one T cell receptor (beta chain) in context. Germline values: CDR1 SGHAT, CDR2 FQNNGV. This CDR3 spans 16 amino acids. V lost 5 bases, J lost 0 bases, and 7 bases stayed unmatched. The Seattle patients joined while their infection was active and were tracked longitudinally afterward. This entry belongs to a study of blood T cell repertoires in COVID-19. Study overall: COVID-19 samples from acute and convalescent phases originated in the United States, Italy and Spain.

The data were produced by immunoSEQ multiplex PCR, yet TCRdb's version contains in-frame clones alone and is incomplete. The data show 150,000 to 180,000 clones, 75% to 85% seen once. The rearrangement joins TRBV11-2 to TRBJ2-7, with 10 bases that match TRBD2. The receptor was derived from a woman aged 55-69 years with COVID-19, enrolled during active disease. The sequenced sample consisted of peripheral blood. This chain's CDR3 is CASSLRTSGFSYEQYF. The CDR3 DNA reads TGTGCCAGCAGCCTCCGGACTAGCGGTTTCTCCTACGAGCAGTACTTC.